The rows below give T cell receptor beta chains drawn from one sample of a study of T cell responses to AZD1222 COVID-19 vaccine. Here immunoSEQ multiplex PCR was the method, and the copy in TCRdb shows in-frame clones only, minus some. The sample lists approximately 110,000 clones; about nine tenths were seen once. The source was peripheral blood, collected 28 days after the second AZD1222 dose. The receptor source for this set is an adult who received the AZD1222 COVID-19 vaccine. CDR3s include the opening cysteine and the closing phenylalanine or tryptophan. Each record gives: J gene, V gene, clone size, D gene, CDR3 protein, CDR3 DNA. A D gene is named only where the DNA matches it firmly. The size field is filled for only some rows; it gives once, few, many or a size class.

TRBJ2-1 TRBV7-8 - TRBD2 CASDTSGRAGEQFF TGTGCCAGCGATACTAGCGGGAGGGCCGGGGAGCAGTTCTTC
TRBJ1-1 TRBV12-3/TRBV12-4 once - CASSRDGAEAFF TGTGCCAGCAGTAGAGACGGGGCTGAAGCTTTCTTT
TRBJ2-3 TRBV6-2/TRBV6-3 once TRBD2 CASRPIAGVGFGDTQYF TGTGCCAGCAGGCCTATAGCGGGAGTGGGTTTCGGAGATACGCAGTATTTT
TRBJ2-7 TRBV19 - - CATNPGFNSYEQYF TGTGCCACAAACCCGGGATTTAACTCCTACGAGCAGTACTTC
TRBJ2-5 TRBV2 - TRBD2 CASTGTSGRRGETQYF TGTGCCAGCACCGGGACTAGCGGGAGGCGGGGGGAGACCCAGTACTTC
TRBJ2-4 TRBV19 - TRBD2 CASSMEAGDTLAKNIQYF TGTGCCAGTAGTATGGAAGCGGGAGATACTCTAGCCAAAAACATTCAGTACTTC
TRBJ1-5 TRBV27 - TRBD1 CASSSGTGVKGAQPQHF TGTGCCAGCAGTTCCGGGACAGGGGTGAAGGGAGCTCAGCCCCAGCATTTT
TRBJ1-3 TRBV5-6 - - CASSSDISGNTIYF TGTGCCAGCAGCTCGGACATCTCTGGAAACACCATATATTTT
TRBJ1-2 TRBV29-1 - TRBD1 CSVVGTQGDNYGYTF TGCAGCGTTGTAGGGACACAGGGGGATAACTATGGCTACACCTTC
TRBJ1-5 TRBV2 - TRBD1 CASSIRTGKRNLSVSNQPQHF TGTGCCAGCAGTATAAGGACAGGGAAAAGGAACCTCTCGGTGAGCAATCAGCCCCAGCATTTT
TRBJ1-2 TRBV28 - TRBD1 CASSFSGTGSYGYTF TGTGCCAGCAGTTTTTCCGGGACAGGGTCTTATGGCTACACCTTC
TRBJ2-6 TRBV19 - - CASNGRAYRGANVLTF TGTGCCAGTAACGGCCGAGCCTACCGCGGGGCCAACGTCCTGACTTTC
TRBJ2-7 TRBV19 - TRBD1 CASSIRRPQGTNEQYF TGTGCCAGTAGTATTAGACGGCCACAGGGGACAAACGAGCAGTACTTC
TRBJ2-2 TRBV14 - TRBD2 CASSQVSLAGVIVGELFF TGTGCCAGCAGCCAAGTTAGTCTAGCGGGAGTTATTGTCGGGGAGCTGTTTTTT
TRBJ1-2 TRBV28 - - CASSKNGVLNYGYTF TGTGCCAGCAGCAAAAACGGGGTACTCAACTATGGCTACACCTTC
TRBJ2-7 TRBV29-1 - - CSVEEPGFREQYF TGCAGCGTTGAAGAACCGGGGTTCAGGGAGCAGTACTTC
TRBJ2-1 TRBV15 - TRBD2 CATSRDLADEQFF TGTGCCACCAGCAGAGATCTAGCGGATGAGCAGTTCTTC
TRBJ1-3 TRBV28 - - CASSAEGNTIYF TGTGCCAGCAGTGCAGAGGGAAACACCATATATTTT
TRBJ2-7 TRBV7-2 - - CASSREAQIPYEQYF TGTGCCAGCAGTAGGGAGGCCCAGATCCCCTACGAGCAGTACTTC